Described below is a single T cell receptor beta chain sequence and its context. The CDR3 is 15 amino acids. The V gene lost 2 bases and the J gene lost 4 bases, with 14 bases spanning the gap. Germline V gene sequence: CDR1 LGHNA, CDR2 YNFKEQ. TCRdb analysed the 5' RACE reads with MiXCR anew, one entry per CDR3 protein. The sample yields about 43,000 distinct CDR3 sequences, roughly 27% seen once. The TCR comes from a female donor with breast cancer. Specimen: memory CD4+ T cells sorted from a lymph node. Subset described: memory CD4+ T cells, CD4+CD45RO+CD25-. The V and J genes are TRBV4-2 and TRBJ1-2; a possible D gene is TRBD1 (5 bases). This chain's CDR3 is CASSQFFGASYGYTF. The CDR3 DNA reads TGTGCCAGCAGCCAATTTTTCGGGGCAAGCTATGGCTACACCTTC.